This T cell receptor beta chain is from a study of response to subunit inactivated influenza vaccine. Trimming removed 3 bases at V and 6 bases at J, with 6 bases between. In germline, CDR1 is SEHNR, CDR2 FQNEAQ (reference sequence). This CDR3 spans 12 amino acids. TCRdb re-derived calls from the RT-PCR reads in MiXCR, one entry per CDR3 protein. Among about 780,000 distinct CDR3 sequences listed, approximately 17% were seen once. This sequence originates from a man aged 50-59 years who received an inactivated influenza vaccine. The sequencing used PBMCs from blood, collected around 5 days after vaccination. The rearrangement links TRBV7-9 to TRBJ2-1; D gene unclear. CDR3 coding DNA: TGTGCCAGCAGCTTGTATACCAATGAGCAGTTCTTC. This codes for CASSLYTNEQFF.